This entry concerns a single T cell receptor beta chain. Its antigen is currently unknown. Donors were nominally healthy when sampled, though unrecorded immune exposures were likely. The data were taken from a study of cytomegalovirus exposure and HLA in healthy donors. Researchers ran the PCR with 60 Vbeta and 13 Jbeta primers. The protocol was immunoSEQ multiplex PCR, while the TCRdb copy is restricted to in-frame clones and leaves out a portion. The data contain around 89,000 clones, about 74% of them singletons. Study-wide points: TCR beta sequences reportedly predicted the HLA-A and HLA-B alleles of most subjects accurately.

The sequenced sample was PBMCs. The clonotype originates from a man aged 35-49 years in good health and CMV-seronegative.

CDR3 sequence reads: CAGGAGGLRTDTQYF. CDR3 in DNA: TGTGCCGGGGGGGCCGGGGGTCTACGCACAGATACGCAGTATTTT. This sequence joins TRBV10-3 and TRBJ2-3, with D possibly TRBD2 on 7 matching bases. Germline V gene data show CDR1 as ENHRY and CDR2 as SYGVKD. The CDR3 is made up of 15 amino acids. Trimming stripped 11 bases from V and 1 base from J, with 19 bases between.